The 7 T cell receptor beta chains below were found in one sample sequenced in a study of technical replicates of blood from a handful of donors. Clones were read by immunoSEQ multiplex PCR, and TCRdb kept only the in-frame ones, dropping some. The sample shows more than 70,000 clones, about nine tenths of them seen only once. The sequencing sample was made of T cells isolated from PBMCs. Receptor source: a human donor in good health.

This rearrangement joins TRBV13 to TRBJ1-6; 7 bases agree with TRBD1. CDR3 length equals 16 residues. Germline V gene lookup returns CDR1 PRHDT and CDR2 FYEKMQ (reference sequence). With 4 bases clipped from V and 0 bases from J, the junction kept 3 bases outside the gene matches. CDR3 protein: CASSSQGSSYNSPLHF. DNA for the CDR3: TGTGCCAGCAGCTCACAGGGGAGCTCCTATAATTCACCCCTCCACTTT.

CDR3 sequence (DNA): TGTGCCAGCAGCGCCGCGGGCCGTTGGAATGAGCAGTTCTTC. Translating gives CASSAAGRWNEQFF. This sequence joins TRBV13 and TRBJ2-1, with D possibly TRBD2 on 5 matching bases. The ends were cut back, 5 bases at V and 7 bases at J, with 15 bases in the middle. The CDR3 loop spans 14 amino acids. Germline V gene data show CDR1 as PRHDT and CDR2 as FYEKMQ (reference sequence).

The chain links TRBV5-1 to TRBJ1-2; a weak D match, TRBD1 (5 bases). The ends were cut back, 0 bases at V and 8 bases at J, with 11 bases in the middle. The CDR3 runs to 13 residues. Germline CDR1 and CDR2: SGHRS and YFSETQ. The CDR3 sequence is CASSLAGRGGYTF. CDR3 DNA sequence: TGCGCCAGCAGCTTGGCCGGCCGGGGGGGCTACACCTTC. The full variable domain, in which reference TRBV5-1 and TRBJ1-2 provide the parts outside the CDR3, is KAGVTQTPRYLIKTRGQQVTLSCSPISGHRSVSWYQQTPGQGLQFLFEYFSETQRNKGNFPGRFSGRQFSNSRSEMNVSTLELGDSALYLCASSLAGRGGYTFGSGTRLTVV.

This clone was seen once. The chain recombines TRBV12-5 with TRBJ2-2; 10 nucleotides line up with TRBD2. Germline V lookup: CDR1 LGHNT, CDR2 FRNRAP. This CDR3 is built from 16 residues. After removal of 6 bases from V and 3 bases from J, the junction contained 7 bases not matched to a gene. CDR3: CASGTKAGGHTGELFF. CDR3 DNA sequence: TGTGCTAGTGGAACGAAAGCGGGGGGGCACACCGGGGAGCTGTTTTTT.

This clone was detected once. The chain links TRBV11-2 to TRBJ1-1; D is perhaps TRBD1 (5 bases). CDR1 and CDR2 (germline): SGHAT, FQNNGV. V was pared by 5 bases and J by 3 bases, with 16 bases between. This CDR3 region has 15 residues. The CDR3 nucleotides read TGTGCCAGCAGCCATAATACTCGGGGGGACACTGAAGCTTTCTTT. It encodes CASSHNTRGDTEAFF.

The rearrangement joins TRBV2 to TRBJ1-2; D perhaps matches TRBD1 (6 bases). Germline V gene sequence: CDR1 SNHLY, CDR2 FYNNEI. V was trimmed by 1 base and J by 7 bases, leaving 10 bases between them. This CDR3 region has 13 residues. CDR3 in DNA: TGTGCCAGCAGTGAAGGGGGGCTGGGTGGCTACACCTTC. Amino acid sequence: CASSEGGLGGYTF. The whole variable domain, filled in from reference TRBV2 and TRBJ1-2, reads EPEVTQTPSHQVTQMGQEVILRCVPISNHLYFYWYRQILGQKVEFLVSFYNNEISEKSEIFDDQFSVERPDGSNFTLKIRSTKLEDSAMYFCASSEGGLGGYTFGSGTRLTVV.

The chain links TRBV19 to TRBJ1-2; D call uncertain. In germline, CDR1 is LNHDA, CDR2 SQIVND (reference sequence). Trimming cost V 1 base and J 8 bases, with 11 bases left between them. CDR3 size: 13 residues. The CDR3 spells CASSIASVEGYTF. Here the CDR3 DNA reads TGTGCCAGTAGTATAGCTTCGGTTGAGGGCTACACCTTC.